Listed below are T cell receptor beta chains from one sample, sequenced in a study of blood T cell repertoires in COVID-19. TCRdb's table, derived via immunoSEQ multiplex PCR, lists solely in-frame clones and lacks some. The data show a few hundred thousand clones, roughly 90% seen once. Sequences were obtained from peripheral blood. The receptors here all came from a woman aged 25-40 years with active or convalescent COVID-19. The CDR3 runs from the conserved cysteine through the conserved F or W. Fields, in order: V gene, clone size, J gene, D gene, CDR3 protein, CDR3 DNA. The D gene is left open where the match is weak. Rows may omit the clone size; those that give it use once, few, many or a size class.

TRBV11-1	-	TRBJ2-7	TRBD2	CASSFGSGVKSYEQYF	TGTGCCAGCAGCTTTGGAAGCGGGGTAAAAAGCTACGAGCAGTACTTC
TRBV19	-	TRBJ2-6	-	CASSAGQGPSGANVLTF	TGTGCCAGTAGTGCCGGACAAGGGCCCTCTGGGGCCAACGTCCTGACTTTC
TRBV10-3	-	TRBJ2-5	-	CAISPQVGGQETQYF	TGTGCCATCAGCCCCCAGGTGGGGGGTCAAGAGACCCAGTACTTC
TRBV2	-	TRBJ1-1	TRBD1	CASRSQQGAGTEAFF	TGTGCCAGCAGGTCTCAACAGGGGGCGGGCACTGAAGCTTTCTTT
TRBV6-5	-	TRBJ1-5	-	CASSYGSAGLNQPQHF	TGTGCCAGCAGTTACGGGTCCGCGGGACTCAATCAGCCCCAGCATTTT
TRBV6-5	-	TRBJ2-7	-	CASSYKQGSPYEQYF	TGTGCCAGCAGTTACAAGCAGGGGTCGCCGTACGAGCAGTACTTC
TRBV23-1	-	TRBJ2-1	TRBD1	CASSHSHRDRGPWDEQFF	TGCGCCAGCAGTCATTCACACCGGGACAGGGGGCCGTGGGATGAGCAGTTCTTC
TRBV9	-	TRBJ2-7	-	CASSAADDRQNEQYF	TGTGCCAGCAGCGCAGCCGACGACCGACAGAACGAGCAGTACTTC
TRBV9	-	TRBJ1-6	TRBD1	CASSETGGNSPLHF	TGTGCCAGCAGCGAGACAGGGGGCAATTCACCCCTCCACTTT
TRBV4-3	-	TRBJ2-1	TRBD1	CASSQDLRTGVNEQFF	TGCGCCAGCAGCCAAGATCTCAGGACAGGGGTCAATGAGCAGTTCTTC
TRBV10-3	-	TRBJ2-5	TRBD1	CASAGTGNSETQYF	TGTGCCTCCGCCGGGACAGGGAACAGTGAGACCCAGTACTTC
TRBV2	few	TRBJ1-1	-	CASRLGHTNTEAFF	TGTGCCAGCAGACTGGGACATACGAACACTGAAGCTTTCTTT
TRBV6-5	-	TRBJ2-5	-	CASRYRRVETQYF	TGTGCCAGCAGGTACAGGAGGGTGGAGACCCAGTACTTC
TRBV10-3	-	TRBJ2-1	-	CAISVGGGAPDEQFF	TGTGCCATCAGTGTGGGAGGGGGGGCCCCCGATGAGCAGTTCTTC
TRBV7-2	-	TRBJ1-2	-	CASSLALGTPEGYGYTF	TGTGCCAGCAGCTTAGCGTTGGGGACTCCGGAGGGCTATGGCTACACCTTC
TRBV5-1	-	TRBJ1-1	TRBD1	CASSLEPDRGRAFF	TGCGCCAGCAGCTTGGAACCGGACAGGGGACGAGCTTTCTTT
TRBV18	once	TRBJ2-7	-	CASSLSFATEQYF	TGTGCCAGCTCACTATCCTTTGCTACCGAGCAGTACTTC
TRBV11-1	-	TRBJ1-1	-	CASSLSGGHGNTEAFF	TGTGCCAGCAGCTTATCGGGGGGGCACGGAAACACTGAAGCTTTCTTT
TRBV6-2/TRBV6-3	-	TRBJ1-6	TRBD1	CASSPGQGVYNSPLHF	TGTGCCAGCAGCCCGGGACAGGGGGTGTATAATTCACCCCTCCACTTT
TRBV7-2	-	TRBJ2-7	-	CASSLRVQALYEQYF	TGTGCCAGCAGCCTCAGGGTGCAGGCGCTCTACGAGCAGTACTTC
TRBV19	-	TRBJ1-4	-	CASSISGLGEKLFF	TGTGCCAGTAGTATATCAGGGTTGGGTGAAAAACTGTTTTTT
TRBV7-6	-	TRBJ2-7	TRBD1	CASSLAGTGIYEQYF	TGTGCCAGCAGCTTAGCCGGGACAGGTATCTACGAGCAGTACTTC
TRBV7-3	few	TRBJ2-1	-	CASSLRSTRVDNEQFF	TGTGCCAGCAGCTTAAGGAGCACCCGGGTCGACAATGAGCAGTTCTTC
TRBV30	few	TRBJ1-2	TRBD1	CACSDRGYGYTF	TGTGCCTGCTCGGACAGGGGCTATGGCTACACCTTC